The TCR beta chain described here comes from a study of cytomegalovirus exposure and HLA in healthy donors. The wider study: Earlier sequencing of around 190 million T cells yielded around 100 million unique TCR beta sequences.

60 Vbeta and 13 Jbeta primers were used in PCR. Data came from immunoSEQ multiplex PCR; TCRdb stores just in-frame clones and leaves some out. The sample's table shows over 100,000 clones. Trimming took off 10 bases at V and 3 bases at J, with 13 bases between the two ends. This CDR3 is 13 amino acids long. Looked up from germline, CDR1 is MNHEY and CDR2 is SVGAGI. This receptor was obtained from a man aged 40-49 years in good health and CMV-seropositive. The V gene is TRBV6-5, the J gene TRBJ2-1; tentative D call: TRBD2 (6 bases). Sequences were obtained from PBMCs. The CDR3 loop is CATTGTRYNEQFF. The CDR3 coding sequence is TGTGCCACCACCGGGACTCGCTACAATGAGCAGTTCTTC.